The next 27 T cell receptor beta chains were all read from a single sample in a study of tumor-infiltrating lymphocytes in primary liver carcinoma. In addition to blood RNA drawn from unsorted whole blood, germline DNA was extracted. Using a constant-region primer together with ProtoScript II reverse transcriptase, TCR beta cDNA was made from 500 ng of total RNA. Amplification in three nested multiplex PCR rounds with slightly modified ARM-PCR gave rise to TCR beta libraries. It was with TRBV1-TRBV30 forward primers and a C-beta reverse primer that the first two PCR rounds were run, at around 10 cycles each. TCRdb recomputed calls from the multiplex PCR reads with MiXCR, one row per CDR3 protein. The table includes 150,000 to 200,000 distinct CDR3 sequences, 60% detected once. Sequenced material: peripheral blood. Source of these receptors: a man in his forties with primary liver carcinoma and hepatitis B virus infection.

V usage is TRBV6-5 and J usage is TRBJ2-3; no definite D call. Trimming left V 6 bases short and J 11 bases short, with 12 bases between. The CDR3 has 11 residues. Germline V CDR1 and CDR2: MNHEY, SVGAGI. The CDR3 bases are TGTGCCAGCAGGGCCAGGAATAGGCAGTATTTT. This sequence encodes CASRARNRQYF.

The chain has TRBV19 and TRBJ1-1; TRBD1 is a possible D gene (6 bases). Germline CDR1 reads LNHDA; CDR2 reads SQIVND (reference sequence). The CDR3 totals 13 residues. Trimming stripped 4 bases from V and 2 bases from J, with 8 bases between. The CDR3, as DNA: TGTGCCAGTAGTACGACAGGCAACACTGAAGCTTTCTTT. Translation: CASSTTGNTEAFF.

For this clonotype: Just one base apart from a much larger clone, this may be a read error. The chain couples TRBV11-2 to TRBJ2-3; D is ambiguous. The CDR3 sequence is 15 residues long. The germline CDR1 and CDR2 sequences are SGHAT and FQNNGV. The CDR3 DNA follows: TGTGCCAGCAGCTTAGGCCCCAATGGGGTAGATAGGCAGTATTTT. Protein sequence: CASSLGPNGVDRQYF.

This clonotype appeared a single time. CDR3 sequence reads: CASSQGTSRDYEQYF. As DNA, the CDR3 is TGTGCCAGCAGCCAAGGGACTAGCAGGGACTACGAGCAGTACTTC. V usage is TRBV4-2 and J usage is TRBJ2-7; TRBD2 matches 8 bases. CDR3 length: 15 amino acids. The germline V gene encodes CDR1 LGHNA and CDR2 YNFKEQ. Trimming cost V 1 base and J 3 bases; bases outside gene matches: 5.

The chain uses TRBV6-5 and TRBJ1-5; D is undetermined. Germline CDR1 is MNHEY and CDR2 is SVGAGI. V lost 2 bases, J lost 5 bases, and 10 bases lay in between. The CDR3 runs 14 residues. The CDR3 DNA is TGTGCCAGCAGTTACGATGGGTTGGATCAGCCCCAGCATTTT. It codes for CASSYDGLDQPQHF.

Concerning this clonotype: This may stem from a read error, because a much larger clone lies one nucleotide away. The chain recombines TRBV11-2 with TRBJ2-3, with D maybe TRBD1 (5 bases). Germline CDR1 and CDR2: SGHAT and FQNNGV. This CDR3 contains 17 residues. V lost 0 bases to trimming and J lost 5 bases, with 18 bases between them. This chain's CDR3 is CASSLDVQAWGKDTQYF. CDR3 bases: TGTGCCAGCAGCTTAGATGTTCAGGCGTGGGGCAAAGATACGCAGTATTTT. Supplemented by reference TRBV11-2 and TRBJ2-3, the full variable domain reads EAGVAQSPRYKIIEKRQSVAFWCNPISGHATLYWYQQILGQGPKLLIQFQNNGVVDDSQLPKDRFSAERLKGVDSTLKIQPAKLEDSAVYLCASSLDVQAWGKDTQYFGPGTRLTVL.

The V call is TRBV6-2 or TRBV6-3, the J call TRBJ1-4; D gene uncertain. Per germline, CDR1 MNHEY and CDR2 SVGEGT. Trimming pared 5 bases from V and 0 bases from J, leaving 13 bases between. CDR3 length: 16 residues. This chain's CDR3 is CASSRPTRATNEKLFF. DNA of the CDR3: TGTGCCAGCAGTCGACCGACACGTGCAACTAATGAAAAACTGTTTTTT.

As DNA, the CDR3 is TGCAGCGTTCCCCGGGAGATACCCGGCACAGATACGCAGTATTTT. It codes for CSVPREIPGTDTQYF. The J gene is TRBJ2-3, the V gene TRBV29-1, with D perhaps matching TRBD2 (6 bases). CDR3 size: 15 residues. The V and J ends lost 5 bases and 1 base respectively, with 16 bases between them. Germline V gene data show CDR1 as SQVTM and CDR2 as ANQGSEA.

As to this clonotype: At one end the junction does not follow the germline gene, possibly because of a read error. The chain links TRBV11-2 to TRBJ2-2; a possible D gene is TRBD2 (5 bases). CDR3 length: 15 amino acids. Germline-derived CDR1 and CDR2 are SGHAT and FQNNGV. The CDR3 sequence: CASSLVGPRTGELFF. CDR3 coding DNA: TGTGCCAGCAGCTTAGTGGGCCCTAGGACCGGGGAGTTGTTTTTT. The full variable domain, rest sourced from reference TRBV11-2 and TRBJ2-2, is EAGVAQSPRYKIIEKRQSVAFWCNPISGHATLYWYQQILGQGPKLLIQFQNNGVVDDSQLPKDRFSAERLKGVDSTLKIQPAKLEDSAVYLCASSLVGPRTGELFFGEGSRLTVL.

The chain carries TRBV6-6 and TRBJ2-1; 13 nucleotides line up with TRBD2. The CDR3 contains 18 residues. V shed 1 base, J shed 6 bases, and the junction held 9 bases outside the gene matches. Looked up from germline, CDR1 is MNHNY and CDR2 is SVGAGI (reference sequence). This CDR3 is CASSYLGLAGVISNEQFF. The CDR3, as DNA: TGTGCCAGCAGTTACTTAGGACTAGCGGGAGTTATCAGCAATGAGCAGTTCTTC.

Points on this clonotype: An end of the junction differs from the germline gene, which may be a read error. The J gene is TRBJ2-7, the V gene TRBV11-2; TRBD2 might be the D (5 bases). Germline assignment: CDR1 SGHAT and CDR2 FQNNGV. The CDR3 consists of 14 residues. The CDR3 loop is CASNLTDGLYEQYF. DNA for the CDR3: TGTGCCAGCAACTTAACCGACGGACTCTACGAACAGTACTTC.

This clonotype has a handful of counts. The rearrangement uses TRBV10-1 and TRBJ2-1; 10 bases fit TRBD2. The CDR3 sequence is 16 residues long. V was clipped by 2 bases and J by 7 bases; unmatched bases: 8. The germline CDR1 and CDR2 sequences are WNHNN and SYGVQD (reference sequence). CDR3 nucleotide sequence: TGCGCCAGCAGTGAGGGTGGAGCGGGAGGGGTAAATGAGCAGTTCTTC. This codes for CASSEGGAGGVNEQFF.

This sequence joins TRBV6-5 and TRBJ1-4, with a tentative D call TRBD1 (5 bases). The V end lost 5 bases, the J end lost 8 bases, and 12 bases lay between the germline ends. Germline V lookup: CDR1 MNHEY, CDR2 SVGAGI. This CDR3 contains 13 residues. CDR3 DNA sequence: TGTGCCAGCAGTCTCGGGGGGTTGGAAAAACTGTTTTTT. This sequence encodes CASSLGGLEKLFF.

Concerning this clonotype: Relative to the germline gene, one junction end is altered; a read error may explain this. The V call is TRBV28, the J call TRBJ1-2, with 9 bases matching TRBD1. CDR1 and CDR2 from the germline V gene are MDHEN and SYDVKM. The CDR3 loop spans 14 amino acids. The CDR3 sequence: CVSNRQGGSYGYTF. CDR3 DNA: TGTGTCAGCAACCGACAGGGGGGATCCTATGGCTACACCTTC.

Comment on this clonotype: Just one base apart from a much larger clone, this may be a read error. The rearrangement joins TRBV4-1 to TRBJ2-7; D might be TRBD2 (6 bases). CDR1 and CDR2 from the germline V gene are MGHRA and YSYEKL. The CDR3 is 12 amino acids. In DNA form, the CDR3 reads TGCGCCAACAGCCAAGGGGAGGACGAGCAGTACTTC. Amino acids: CANSQGEDEQYF.

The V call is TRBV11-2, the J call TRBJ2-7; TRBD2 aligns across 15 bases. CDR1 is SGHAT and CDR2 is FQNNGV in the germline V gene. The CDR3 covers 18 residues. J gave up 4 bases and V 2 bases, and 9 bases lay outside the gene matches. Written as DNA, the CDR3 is TGTGCCAGCAGCTTATCCTTTGGACTAGCGGGAGGGGAGTACGAGCAGTACTTC. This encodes CASSLSFGLAGGEYEQYF.

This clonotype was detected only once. CDR3 sequence: CASSKRESSYEQYF. CDR3 bases: TGCGCCAGCAGCAAGCGGGAAAGCTCCTACGAGCAGTACTTC. The gene calls are TRBV10-2 and TRBJ2-7, with TRBD2 identical over 7 bases. The length of the CDR3 is 14 residues. The ends lost 6 bases at V and 0 bases at J; junction bases unmatched: 5. Germline V lookup: CDR1 WSHSY, CDR2 SAAADI.

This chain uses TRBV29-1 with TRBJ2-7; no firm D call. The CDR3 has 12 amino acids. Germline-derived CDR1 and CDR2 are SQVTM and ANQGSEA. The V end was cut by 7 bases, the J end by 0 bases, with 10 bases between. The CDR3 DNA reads TGCAGCGCCCGGTCTTACTCCTACGAGCAGTACTTC. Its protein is CSARSYSYEQYF.

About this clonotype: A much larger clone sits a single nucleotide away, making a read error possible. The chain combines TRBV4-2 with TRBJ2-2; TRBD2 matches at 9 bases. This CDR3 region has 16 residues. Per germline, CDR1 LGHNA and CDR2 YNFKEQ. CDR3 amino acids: CASSQFSGSDTGELLF. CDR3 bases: TGTGCCAGCAGCCAATTTAGCGGGAGTGACACCGGGGAGCTGCTTTTT.

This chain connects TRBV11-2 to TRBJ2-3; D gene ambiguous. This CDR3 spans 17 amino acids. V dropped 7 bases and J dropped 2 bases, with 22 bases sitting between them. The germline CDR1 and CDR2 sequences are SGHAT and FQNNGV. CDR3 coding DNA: TGTGCCAGCATCTCCCTACAGAGGTTGGTGATCACAGATACGCAGTATTTT. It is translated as CASISLQRLVITDTQYF.

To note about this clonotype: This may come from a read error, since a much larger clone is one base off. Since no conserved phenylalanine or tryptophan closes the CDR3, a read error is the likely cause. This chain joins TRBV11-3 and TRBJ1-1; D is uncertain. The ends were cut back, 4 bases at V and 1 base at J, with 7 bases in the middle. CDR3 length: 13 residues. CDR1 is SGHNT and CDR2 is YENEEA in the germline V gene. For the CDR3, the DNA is TGTGCCAGCAGCTCCGAGGGGAACACTGAAGCTTTCCTT. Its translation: CASSSEGNTEAFL.

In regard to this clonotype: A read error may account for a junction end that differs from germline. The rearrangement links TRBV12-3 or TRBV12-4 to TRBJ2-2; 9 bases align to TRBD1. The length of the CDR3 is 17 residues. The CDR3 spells CACSRTGDSFRTGELFF. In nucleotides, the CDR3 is TGTGCCTGCAGTAGGACAGGGGACTCTTTCCGAACCGGGGAGCTGTTTTTT.

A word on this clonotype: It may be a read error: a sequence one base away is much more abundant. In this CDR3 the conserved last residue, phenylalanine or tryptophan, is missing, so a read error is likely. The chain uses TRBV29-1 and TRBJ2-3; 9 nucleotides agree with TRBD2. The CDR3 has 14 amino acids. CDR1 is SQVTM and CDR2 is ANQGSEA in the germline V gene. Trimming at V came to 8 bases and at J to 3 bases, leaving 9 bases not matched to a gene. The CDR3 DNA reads TGCAGCTCCACCAGCGGGGGGCCAACAGATACGCAGTATTTA. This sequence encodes CSSTSGGPTDTQYL.

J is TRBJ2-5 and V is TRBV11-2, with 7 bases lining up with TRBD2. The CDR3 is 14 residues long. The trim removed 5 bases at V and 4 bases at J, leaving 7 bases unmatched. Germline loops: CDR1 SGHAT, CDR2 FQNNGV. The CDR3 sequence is CASSILGGIETQYF. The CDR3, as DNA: TGTGCCAGCAGCATCCTGGGGGGGATAGAGACCCAGTACTTC.

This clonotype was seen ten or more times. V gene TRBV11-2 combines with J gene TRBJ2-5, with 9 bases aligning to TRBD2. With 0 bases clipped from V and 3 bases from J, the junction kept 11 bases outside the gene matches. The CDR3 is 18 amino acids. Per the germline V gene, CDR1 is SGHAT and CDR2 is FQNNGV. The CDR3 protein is CASSLDRPGSGREETQYF. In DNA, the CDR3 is TGTGCCAGCAGCTTAGATCGGCCCGGTAGCGGGAGAGAAGAGACCCAGTACTTC.

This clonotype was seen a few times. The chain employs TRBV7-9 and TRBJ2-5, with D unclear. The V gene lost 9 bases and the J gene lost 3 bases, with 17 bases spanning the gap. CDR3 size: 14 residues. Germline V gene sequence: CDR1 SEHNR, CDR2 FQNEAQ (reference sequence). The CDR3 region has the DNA TGTGCCAGTAACGACGTGGGCGGAGAAGAGACCCAGTACTTC. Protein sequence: CASNDVGGEETQYF.

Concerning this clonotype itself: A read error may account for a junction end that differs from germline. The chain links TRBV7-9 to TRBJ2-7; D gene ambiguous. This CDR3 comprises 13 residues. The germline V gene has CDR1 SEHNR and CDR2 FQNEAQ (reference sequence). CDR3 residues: CASSPDPPYEEYF. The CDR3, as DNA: TGTGCCAGCAGCCCGGACCCCCCCTACGAGGAGTACTTC.